What follows is one TCR beta chain and its context. This receptor's antigen is unknown. The reads were generated on a NextSeq 550. The Human TCR Profiling Kit (MiLaboratory) was used to prepare UMI-labeled 5' RACE TRB cDNA libraries. The full amount of extracted RNA was used for cDNA synthesis, and the full amount of resulting cDNA was used for PCR amplification. Libraries were prepared in parallel using an identical number of PCR cycles. The study's own analysis went as follows. With a requirement of at least two reads per UMI, MIGEC and MiXCR extracted about 49,000 +/- 11,000 unique UMI-labeled TRB cDNA molecules per library. An average of around 40,000 +/- 10,000 functional in-frame TRB CDR3 nucleotide clonotypes without stop codons was found per library. After downsampling to 5000 UMI-labeled TRB molecules per sample, diversity metrics, including normalized Shannon-Wiener and Chao1, were computed in VDJtools. For the central five CDR3 residues, VDJtools calculated physicochemical properties weighted by clonotype size, namely interaction energy, strength, volume and Kidera factor 4. Through TCRdb reprocessing, the reads give one entry per CDR3 protein sequence; DNA is omitted. The V and J calls, along with clone size, are taken from TCRdb and not from the paper's own processing. This sample's table carries about 130,000 distinct CDR3 sequences. About 0.54% of the sample is taken by the ten largest.

Each CD8+ T cell subset was flow-sorted in triplicate, with fewer than 350,000 cells per subset placed directly into RLT lysis buffer. To exclude memory contaminants, naive CD8+ T cells were stringently defined as CD45RO-CCR7+CD27+CD95-. Using standard density gradient centrifugation, peripheral blood mononuclear cells were isolated from buffy coats. Naive CXCR3-negative and CXCR3-positive CD8+ T cells were flow-sorted using a FACSAria III. Total RNA was extracted from sorted cells using an RNeasy Mini Kit. The CDR1 and CDR2 encoded by the germline V gene (reference sequence) are DFQATT and SNEGSKA. Inclusive of the bounding cysteine and phenylalanine, the CDR3 is 15 residues long. DNA was not recorded. The data were taken from a study of CXCR3-negative and CXCR3-positive naive CD8 T cells (dated by TCRdb to the late 2010s). Background on the whole study: Around 140 million TRB reads were obtained in total, roughly 1.5 +/- 0.3 million reads per library. Data from 11 donors, pooled across two independent experiments, went into the diversity and physicochemical repertoire analyses. TRBV-TRBJ cluster analysis included naive subsets from roughly 5 donors and memory cells from 3 donors. Broad study findings and their caveats: Both naive subsets had comparably high repertoire diversity, while memory CD8+ T cells had much lower repertoire diversity. Because CXCR3 expression was partially decreased after cryopreservation, freshly isolated PBMCs were used for most assays. Compared with CXCR3-negative naive cells, CXCR3-positive naive cells had TRB CDR3s with higher hydrophobicity (lower Kidera factor 4), lower energy, and higher strength and volume indices. Because surface CD5, which has been linked to self-reactivity in mice, was comparable between naive subsets, TCR interaction strength was also inferred from TRB CDR3 physicochemical properties. TRBV-TRBJ usage was similar between naive CXCR3-negative and CXCR3-positive cells from the same donor, while memory cells showed distinct patterns.

The sequence was obtained from a human donor in good health. Some clones in this sample may be carry-over from other donors' samples. Recombination connected TRBV20-1 to TRBJ1-2; TCRdb designates TRBD1, a call that cannot be tested without DNA. The sample comprised naive CXCR3+ CD8+ T cells from blood. This sample's cell subset or site label indicates: CD45RO-CCR7+CD27+CD95- naive CD8+ T cells expressing CXCR3 (TNR3+). CDR3 sequence: CSAREPGQGMGGYTF.